This T cell receptor (beta chain) was sequenced for a study of T cell repertoires in cytomegalovirus infection. Study in general: Shared public TCR beta signatures pointed to both CMV infection and a matching HLA type.

The V gene's germline CDR1 is SEHNR and CDR2 FQNEAQ (reference sequence). This CDR3 contains 12 residues. Trimming left V 2 bases short and J 5 bases short, with 7 bases between. At least ten counts were recorded for this clonotype. The antigen is not known. TCRdb used MiXCR to reprocess the reads, holding one entry per CDR3 protein. This repertoire shows approximately 150,000 distinct CDR3 sequences, less than 25% found once; its top ten account for more than 25%. Here the sequenced sample was CD8+ T cells from cultured PBMCs, taken from culture after CMV antigen stimulation. The V and J genes are TRBV7-9 and TRBJ2-7; D is unclear. The sequence derives from a human donor in good health (CMV status not recorded). Some clones in this sample may be carry-over from other donors' samples. Here the CDR3 reads CASSLPKNEQYF. In DNA, the CDR3 is TGTGCCAGCAGCTTACCAAAGAACGAGCAGTACTTC.